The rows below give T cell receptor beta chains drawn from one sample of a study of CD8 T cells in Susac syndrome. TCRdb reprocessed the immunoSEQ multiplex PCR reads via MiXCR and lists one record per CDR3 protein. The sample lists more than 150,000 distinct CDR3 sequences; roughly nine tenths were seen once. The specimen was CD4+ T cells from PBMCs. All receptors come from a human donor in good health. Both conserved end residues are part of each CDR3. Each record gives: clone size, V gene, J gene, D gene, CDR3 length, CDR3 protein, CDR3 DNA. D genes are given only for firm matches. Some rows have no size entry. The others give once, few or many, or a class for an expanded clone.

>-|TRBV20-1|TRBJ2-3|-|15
CSASDTLQGTDTQYF
TGCAGTGCTAGCGACACCCTCCAAGGCACAGATACGCAGTATTTT
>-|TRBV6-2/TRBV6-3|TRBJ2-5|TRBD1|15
CASSPFGTVKETQYF
TGTGCCAGCAGTCCGTTTGGGACAGTAAAAGAGACCCAGTACTTC
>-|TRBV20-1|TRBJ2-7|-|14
CSARGLVRSYEQYF
TGCAGTGCTAGAGGATTGGTCAGATCCTACGAGCAGTACTTC
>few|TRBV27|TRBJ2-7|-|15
CASSFPTGRSYEQYF
TGTGCCAGCAGTTTCCCCACAGGGAGGTCCTACGAGCAGTACTTC
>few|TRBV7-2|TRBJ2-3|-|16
CASSLVSGTQGDTQYF
TGTGCCAGCAGCTTAGTTTCCGGGACGCAAGGGGATACGCAGTATTTT
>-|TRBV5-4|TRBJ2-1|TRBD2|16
CASSLGGTRGLNEQFF
TGTGCCAGCAGCTTGGGTGGGACTAGAGGGCTGAATGAGCAGTTCTTC
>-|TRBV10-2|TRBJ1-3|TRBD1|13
CASTETGGNTIYF
TGCGCCAGCACCGAGACAGGGGGAAACACCATATATTTT
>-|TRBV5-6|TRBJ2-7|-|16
CASSSPTHDRFYEQYF
TGTGCCAGCAGCTCCCCTACCCATGACAGATTCTACGAGCAGTACTTC
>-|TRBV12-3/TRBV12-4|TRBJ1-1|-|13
CASSRTAATEAFF
TGTGCCAGCAGTAGGACAGCAGCCACTGAAGCTTTCTTT
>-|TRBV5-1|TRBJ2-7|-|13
CASREPTSYEQYF
TGCGCCAGCAGGGAACCGACTAGCTACGAGCAGTACTTC
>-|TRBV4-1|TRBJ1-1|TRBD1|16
CASSQASGQGNTEAFF
TGCGCCAGCAGCCAGGCTTCGGGACAGGGTAACACTGAAGCTTTCTTT
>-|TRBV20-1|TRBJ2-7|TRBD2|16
CSATGTSGISSYEQYF
TGCAGCGCAACCGGGACTAGCGGGATTAGCTCCTACGAGCAGTACTTC
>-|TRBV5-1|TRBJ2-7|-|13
CASSLEQSGEQYF
TGCGCCAGCAGCTTAGAGCAGTCCGGCGAGCAGTACTTC
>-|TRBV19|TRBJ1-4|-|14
CASSIQSTNEKLFF
TGTGCCAGTAGTATACAGTCAACTAATGAAAAACTGTTTTTT
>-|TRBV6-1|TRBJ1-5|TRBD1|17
CASSEMTGLGGNQPQHF
TGTGCCAGCAGTGAAATGACAGGGCTTGGTGGGAATCAGCCCCAGCATTTT
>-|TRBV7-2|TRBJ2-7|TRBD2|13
CASSLSGSYEQYF
TGTGCCAGCAGCCTCAGCGGGAGCTACGAGCAGTACTTC
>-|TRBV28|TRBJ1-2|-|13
CASSFAYNYGYTF
TGTGCCAGCAGTTTTGCTTATAACTATGGCTACACCTTC
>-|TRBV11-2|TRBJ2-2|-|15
CAWRASDQNTGELFF
TGTGCCTGGCGGGCTAGCGACCAGAACACCGGGGAGCTGTTTTTT
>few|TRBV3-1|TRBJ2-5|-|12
CASSQDWKTQYF
TGTGCCAGCAGCCAAGATTGGAAGACCCAGTACTTC
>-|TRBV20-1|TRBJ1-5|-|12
CSARGGEQPQHF
TGCAGTGCTAGAGGAGGGGAACAGCCCCAGCATTTT
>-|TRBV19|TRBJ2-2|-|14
CASTRSTYTGELFF
TGTGCCAGTACCAGATCAACCTACACCGGGGAGCTGTTTTTT
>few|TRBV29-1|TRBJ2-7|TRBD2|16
CSVEGFGSGRRYEQYF
TGCAGCGTTGAGGGTTTTGGTAGCGGGAGACGGTACGAGCAGTACTTC
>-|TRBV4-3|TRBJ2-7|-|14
CASSHGPGSYEQYF
TGCGCCAGCAGCCACGGGCCCGGTTCCTACGAGCAGTACTTC
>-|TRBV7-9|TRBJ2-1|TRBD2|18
CAIPTSGTYFSSYNEQFF
TGTGCCATCCCGACTAGCGGGACCTATTTTAGCTCCTACAATGAGCAGTTCTTC
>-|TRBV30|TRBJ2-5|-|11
CAWTSGTTQYF
TGTGCCTGGACGTCCGGGACTACCCAGTACTTC
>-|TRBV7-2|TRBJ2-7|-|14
CASSLVVGGYEQYF
TGTGCCAGCAGCTTAGTGGTAGGGGGCTACGAGCAGTACTTC
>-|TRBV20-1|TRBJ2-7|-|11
CSAFRGEEQYF
TGCAGTGCTTTCCGTGGGGAAGAGCAGTACTTC
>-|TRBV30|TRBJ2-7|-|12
CAWSAGSQAKYF
TGTGCCTGGAGTGCAGGTTCACAGGCTAAGTACTTC
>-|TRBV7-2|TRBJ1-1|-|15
CASSLLGHQNTEAFF
TGTGCCAGCAGCTTACTGGGACACCAAAACACTGAAGCTTTCTTT
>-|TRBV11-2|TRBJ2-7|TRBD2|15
CASSRGTSGIYEQYF
TGTGCCAGCAGCCGGGGGACTAGCGGGATATACGAGCAGTACTTC